This passage covers 20 T cell receptor gamma chains from one sample sequenced in a study of intestinal T cells in coeliac disease. Genomic DNA came from ten approximately 5-µm formalin-fixed paraffin-embedded scrolls per case. LymphoTrack primers amplified TRG sequences from about 200 ng of biopsy DNA. TCRdb called clones from the multiplex PCR reads again using CATT. Counted here are some 500 gamma-chain clones, 51% occurring once; the ten biggest clones make up about half. The sequencing sample was made of a duodenal biopsy. The source of these receptors is a human donor who served as a control with a normal duodenal biopsy, not a healthy volunteer.

The V and J genes are TRGV11 and TRGJ1 or TRGJ2. TRGV11 is classed as an ORF, of uncertain function. The CDR3 has 12 amino acids. With 6 bases clipped from V and 11 bases from J, the junction kept 10 bases outside the gene matches. CDR3 DNA sequence: TGTGCCTGCTGGATTTTTTTCTGGGAGAAACTCTTT. Translation gives CACWIFFWEKLF.

The chain joins TRGV9 to TRGJ1 or TRGJ2. Germline CDR1 and CDR2: GITISATS and ISYDGTV (reference sequence). Trimming cost V 10 bases and J 3 bases; bases outside gene matches: 15. This CDR3 comprises 14 residues. CDR3 region: CAFVGGAPYYKKLF. The DNA for the CDR3 is TGTGCCTTTGTGGGAGGTGCCCCTTATTATAAGAAACTCTTT.

Notes on this clone: A far larger clone differs by one base, so this is likely a read error. In the same sample, other DNA sequences code for this CDR3. The CDR3 coding sequence is TGTGCCACCTGGGATTTGTATTACTATAAGAAACTCTTT. Its protein is CATWDLYYYKKLF. The chain links TRGV4 to TRGJ1 or TRGJ2. There are 13 residues in the CDR3. Germline V lookup: CDR1 EGSTGY, CDR2 YDSYTSSV.

A remark on this clone: A much larger clone lies a single base off, so this may be a read error. The chain joins TRGV2 to TRGJP1. With 0 bases clipped from V and 0 bases from J, the junction kept 7 bases outside the gene matches. Germline CDR1 is EGSNGY and CDR2 is YDSYNSKV. This CDR3 is 17 amino acids long. CDR3 DNA: TGTGCCACCTGGGACGGGCCTCCCTATACCACTGGTTGGTTCAAGATATTT. This codes for CATWDGPPYTTGWFKIF.

This clone was detected once. The rearrangement joins TRGV2 to TRGJ1 or TRGJ2. The CDR3 runs to 15 residues. With V trimmed by 12 bases and J by 0 bases, 17 bases remained unmatched. Germline V gene lookup returns CDR1 EGSNGY and CDR2 YDSYNSKV. The CDR3 is CAHLGQEPNYYKKLF. DNA for the CDR3: TGTGCCCACCTGGGACAGGAGCCGAATTATTATAAGAAACTCTTT.

By share, this clone ranks as hyperexpanded (1% or more). The genes are TRGV9 and TRGJ1 or TRGJ2. There are 12 residues in the CDR3. Germline-derived CDR1 and CDR2 are GITISATS and ISYDGTV (reference sequence). Trimming at V came to 2 bases and at J to 6 bases, leaving 4 bases not matched to a gene. This CDR3 is CALWEGSYKKLF. The CDR3 DNA is TGTGCCTTGTGGGAGGGGTCTTATAAGAAACTCTTT.

This clone showed up just a few times. This sequence joins TRGV2 and TRGJ1 or TRGJ2. The germline V gene encodes CDR1 EGSNGY and CDR2 YDSYNSKV. The junction had 20 bases not matched to a gene; V was cut back by 12 bases and J by 9 bases. The CDR3 runs 13 residues. CDR3 in DNA: TGTGCCCACCTGGGACGGGCGCTTTGTAAGAAACTCTTT. Protein: CAHLGRALCKKLF.

CDR3 sequence (DNA): TGTGCCACCTGGGGACAGGGGTTGGTCAAGACGTTT. It translates to CATWGQGLVKTF. This chain links TRGV3 with TRGJP2. The CDR3 sequence is 12 residues long. Germline CDR1 VTNTFY, CDR2 YDVSTARD (reference sequence). J lost 15 bases, V lost 5 bases, and 12 bases had no gene match.

In its sample, this clone ranks as hyperexpanded. The same CDR3 arises from other DNA sequences in this sample as well. V is TRGV2 and J is TRGJ1 or TRGJ2. Unmatched junction bases numbered 12, after V lost 0 bases and J lost 4 bases. This CDR3 has 16 amino acids. Per germline, CDR1 EGSNGY and CDR2 YDSYNSKV. The CDR3 loop is CATWDGLDDSYYKKLF. The DNA for the CDR3 is TGTGCCACCTGGGACGGGCTCGACGACTCGTATTATAAGAAACTCTTT.

This clone appeared a few times. J is TRGJ1 or TRGJ2 and V is TRGV4. V gave up 12 bases and J gave up 3 bases; unmatched junction bases: 14. Germline-derived CDR1 and CDR2 are EGSTGY and YDSYTSSV. There are 13 residues in the CDR3. CDR3: CAHLGWGYYKKLF. The DNA of the CDR3 is TGTGCCCACCTGGGATGGGGTTATTATAAGAAACTCTTT.

This clone rates as hyperexpanded. The rearrangement links TRGV8 to TRGJ1 or TRGJ2. V shed 3 bases and J 7 bases; nucleotides not matched to a gene: 3. CDR3 length: 11 residues. The V gene's germline CDR1 is VENAVY and CDR2 YDSYNSRV. The CDR3 loop is CATWDCYKKLF. The CDR3 DNA is TGTGCCACCTGGGATTGCTATAAGAAACTCTTT.

As concerns this clone: This CDR3 is also generated by other DNA sequences in the sample. J is TRGJ1 or TRGJ2 and V is TRGV9. The CDR3 covers 19 residues. The germline V gene encodes CDR1 GITISATS and CDR2 ISYDGTV (reference sequence). Trimming cost V 0 bases and J 2 bases; bases outside gene matches: 19. The DNA for the CDR3 is TGTGCCTTGTGGGAGGTGTGGGTAACTTTCCTCAACGATTATTATAAGAAACTCTTT. Protein: CALWEVWVTFLNDYYKKLF.

Judged by abundance, this clone is hyperexpanded. The same CDR3 is also encoded by other DNA sequences in this sample. The chain uses TRGV2 and TRGJ1 or TRGJ2. V shed 0 bases and J 3 bases; nucleotides not matched to a gene: 2. This CDR3 has 13 amino acids. CDR1 and CDR2 from the germline V gene are EGSNGY and YDSYNSKV. The CDR3 nucleotides are TGTGCCACCTGGGACGGGCTTTATTATAAGAAACTCTTT. Translating gives CATWDGLYYKKLF.

This clone has more than one count but fewer than ten. The protein TCRdb lists belongs to a much larger clone and differs from this DNA's translation at residue 7, which points to a read error; the protein shown is made from the DNA. The rearrangement joins TRGV10 to TRGJ1 or TRGJ2. TRGV10 is an open reading frame, and its role is uncertain. The CDR3 has 11 residues. J lost 12 bases, V lost 8 bases, and 11 bases had no gene match. The CDR3 here is CAAWDYIRKLF. DNA for the CDR3: TGTGCTGCGTGGGATTATATAAGGAAACTCTTT.

With respect to this clone: This likely traces to a read error, being one base from a far larger clone. This CDR3 is also generated by other DNA sequences in the sample. The rearrangement uses TRGV8 and TRGJP1. The CDR3 runs to 13 residues. Germline-derived CDR1 and CDR2 are VENAVY and YDSYNSRV. The CDR3 here is CATWDTTGWFKIF. The DNA of the CDR3 is TGTGCCACCTGGGATACCACTGGTTGGTTTAAGATATTT.

Turning to this clone: With only one base between it and a far larger clone, this is likely a read error. Other nucleotide sequences from this sample produce the same CDR3. V gene TRGV8 combines with J gene TRGJ1 or TRGJ2. CDR1 VENAVY and CDR2 YDSYNSRV come from the germline V gene. This CDR3 is 13 amino acids long. The CDR3 loop reads CATWEPNYYKKLF. The CDR3 DNA is TGCGCCACCTGGGAGCCGAATTATTATAAGAAACTCTTT.

In nucleotides, the CDR3 is TGTGCACCTGGGACTAAGAAACTCTTT. This translates into CAPGTKKLF. V and J are TRGV2 and TRGJ1 or TRGJ2. This CDR3 comprises 9 residues. Germline V gene lookup returns CDR1 EGSNGY and CDR2 YDSYNSKV.

CDR3 residues: CATWDRPGRDKKLF. In DNA, the CDR3 is TGTGCCACCTGGGACAGGCCAGGGCGGGATAAGAAACTCTTT. V gene TRGV5 combines with J gene TRGJ1 or TRGJ2. CDR3 length: 14 amino acids. V lost 0 bases, J lost 8 bases, and 10 bases stayed unmatched. Germline loops: CDR1 VINAFY, CDR2 YDVSNSKD.

The rearrangement uses TRGV3 and TRGJ1 or TRGJ2. With V trimmed by 12 bases and J by 3 bases, 14 bases remained unmatched. CDR3 size: 13 residues. Germline loops: CDR1 VTNTFY, CDR2 YDVSTARD (reference sequence). In nucleotides, the CDR3 is TGTGCCGACCTGGGACAGTCTTATTATAAGAAACTCTTT. It encodes CADLGQSYYKKLF.

The CDR3 DNA reads TGTACACCGAAGAGAGGTAAGAAACTCTTT. Its protein product is CTPKRGKKLF. V and J are TRGV8 and TRGJ1 or TRGJ2. CDR1 and CDR2 (germline): VENAVY, YDSYNSRV. CDR3 length: 10 amino acids.